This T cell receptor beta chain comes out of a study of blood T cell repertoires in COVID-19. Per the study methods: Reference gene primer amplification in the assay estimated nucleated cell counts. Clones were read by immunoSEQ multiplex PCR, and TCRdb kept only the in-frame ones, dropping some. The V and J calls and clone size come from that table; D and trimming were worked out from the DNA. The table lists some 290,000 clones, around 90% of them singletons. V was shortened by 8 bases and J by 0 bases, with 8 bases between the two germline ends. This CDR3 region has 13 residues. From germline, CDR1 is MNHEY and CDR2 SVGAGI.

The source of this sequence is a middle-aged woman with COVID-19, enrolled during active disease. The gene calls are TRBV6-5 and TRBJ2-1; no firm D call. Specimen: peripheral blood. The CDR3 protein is CASQFSSYNEQFF. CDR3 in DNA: TGTGCCAGCCAGTTCAGCTCCTACAATGAGCAGTTCTTC.